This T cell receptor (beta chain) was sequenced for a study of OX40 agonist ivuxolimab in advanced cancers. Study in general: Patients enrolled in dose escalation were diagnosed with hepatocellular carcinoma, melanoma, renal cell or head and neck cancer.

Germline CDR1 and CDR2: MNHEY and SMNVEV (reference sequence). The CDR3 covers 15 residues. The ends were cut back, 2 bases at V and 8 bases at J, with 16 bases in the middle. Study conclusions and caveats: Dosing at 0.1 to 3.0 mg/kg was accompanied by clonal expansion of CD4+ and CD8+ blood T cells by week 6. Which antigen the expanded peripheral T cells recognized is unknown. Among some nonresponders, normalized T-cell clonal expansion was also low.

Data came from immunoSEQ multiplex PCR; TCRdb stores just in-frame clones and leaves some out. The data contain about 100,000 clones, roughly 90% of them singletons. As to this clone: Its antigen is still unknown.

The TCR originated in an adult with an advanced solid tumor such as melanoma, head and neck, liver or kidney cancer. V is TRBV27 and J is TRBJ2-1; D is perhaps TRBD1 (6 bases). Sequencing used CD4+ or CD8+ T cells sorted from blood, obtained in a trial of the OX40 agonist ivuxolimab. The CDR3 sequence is CASSLTGQEWDEQFF. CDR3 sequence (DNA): TGTGCCAGCAGTTTAACAGGGCAGGAATGGGATGAGCAGTTCTTC.